This T cell receptor beta chain stems from a study of cytomegalovirus exposure and HLA in healthy donors. The study's findings and limits: With high specificity and sensitivity, the classifier reportedly diagnosed cytomegalovirus status. The majority of TCR sequences were rare, yet some public TCRs appeared in many donors.

The V and J ends lost 3 bases and 4 bases respectively, with 16 bases between them. This CDR3 is 15 amino acids long. In germline, CDR1 is KGHSH, CDR2 LQKENI. A word on this clone: The antigen remains unidentified.

The PCR contained 60 Vbeta and 13 Jbeta primers. The repertoire was sequenced with immunoSEQ multiplex PCR; TCRdb's copy has only in-frame clones and lacks some. The sample lists approximately 140,000 clones, about 80% occurring once. The rearrangement uses TRBV18 and TRBJ2-7, with TRBD1 as a possible D gene (5 bases). This TCR came from a woman between 35 and 50 years old in good health and CMV-seropositive. The sequencing sample was made of PBMCs. CDR3 DNA sequence: TGTGCCAGCTCACCCTATCTTAGGGGTGGTTACGAGCAGTACTTC. Its translation: CASSPYLRGGYEQYF.